Below, 29 T cell receptor beta chains from the same sample are listed, as sequenced in a study of cytomegalovirus exposure and HLA in healthy donors. The study ran its PCR with 60 Vbeta and 13 Jbeta primers. Produced via immunoSEQ multiplex PCR; TCRdb's table is partial and in-frame only. The repertoire holds some 120,000 clones, with roughly a tenth as singletons. What was sequenced was PBMCs. The receptors shown here come from a woman aged 18-30 years in good health and CMV-seropositive.

The chain combines TRBV27 with TRBJ1-1; D might be TRBD1 (6 bases). Trimming took 2 bases from V and 3 from J, leaving 13 bases between them. The germline V gene encodes CDR1 MNHEY and CDR2 SMNVEV (reference sequence). This CDR3 has 15 residues. The CDR3 sequence is CASSLDPRGYTEAFF. The CDR3 DNA is TGTGCCAGCAGTTTAGACCCCAGGGGCTACACTGAAGCTTTCTTT.

The V gene is TRBV27, the J gene TRBJ1-5, with 8 bases lining up with TRBD1. This CDR3 contains 16 residues. Per the germline V gene, CDR1 is MNHEY and CDR2 is SMNVEV (reference sequence). The V gene end was trimmed by 4 bases and the J gene end by 0 bases; junction bases not matched to a gene: 5. The CDR3 is CASSSRTGNSNQPQHF. The CDR3, as DNA: TGTGCCAGCAGTTCCCGGACAGGGAATAGCAATCAGCCCCAGCATTTT.

The chain carries TRBV28 and TRBJ2-5; maybe TRBD2 (7 bases). The germline V gene encodes CDR1 MDHEN and CDR2 SYDVKM. This CDR3 is built from 15 residues. V was cut by 1 base and J by 5 bases, with 14 bases left in between. The CDR3 here is CASSLYGGGGETQYF. The CDR3 DNA is TGTGCCAGCAGTTTATACGGGGGAGGGGGGGAGACCCAGTACTTC.

This chain links TRBV19 with TRBJ2-1, with 12 bases aligning to TRBD2. V gave up 4 bases and J gave up 6 bases; unmatched junction bases: 7. CDR1 LNHDA and CDR2 SQIVND come from the germline V gene (reference sequence). This CDR3 has 16 amino acids. CDR3 region: CASSRSSGRGGNEQFF. The CDR3 DNA reads TGTGCCAGTAGTAGGTCTAGCGGGAGGGGCGGCAATGAGCAGTTCTTC.

V and J are TRBV7-2 and TRBJ1-1; TRBD1 aligns across 7 bases. Germline V lookup: CDR1 SGHTA, CDR2 FQGNSA. The V segment lost 8 bases and the J segment 1 base; nucleotides outside the gene matches: 7. The CDR3 has 14 residues. In DNA form, the CDR3 reads TGTGCCAGCTATCCTAACAGGGGGAACACTGAAGCTTTCTTT. As protein: CASYPNRGNTEAFF. Full variable domain (missing parts from reference TRBV7-2 and TRBJ1-1): GAGVSQSPSNKVTEKGKDVELRCDPISGHTALYWYRQSLGQGLEFLIYFQGNSAPDKSGLPSDRFSAERTGGSVSTLTIQRTQQEDSAVYLCASYPNRGNTEAFFGQGTRLTVV.

This rearrangement joins TRBV30 to TRBJ1-5, with D possibly matching TRBD1 (6 bases). V lost 0 bases, J lost 7 bases, and 10 bases lay in between. The CDR3 contains 13 residues. The germline V gene has CDR1 GTSNPN and CDR2 SVGIG (reference sequence). CDR3 residues: CAWSVGGDQPQHF. In DNA form, the CDR3 reads TGTGCCTGGAGTGTAGGGGGAGACCAGCCCCAGCATTTT.

The chain uses TRBV29-1 and TRBJ1-2, with D possibly being TRBD1 (5 bases). This CDR3 is 14 amino acids long. Germline CDR1 reads SQVTM; CDR2 reads ANQGSEA. Trimming took 5 bases from V and 7 from J, leaving 20 bases between them. CDR3 sequence reads: CSVPRRGEDPGYTF. The CDR3 DNA reads as TGCAGCGTTCCCCGCCGGGGGGAAGATCCTGGCTACACCTTC.

This clone was recorded a few times. The V and J genes are TRBV29-1 and TRBJ2-7; 8 bases are shared with TRBD2. J was trimmed by 3 bases and V by 0 bases; bases with no gene match: 19. The germline gives CDR1 SQVTM, CDR2 ANQGSEA. This CDR3 spans 19 amino acids. CDR3 nucleotides: TGCAGCGTTGAAGACGGTGGTCTAGCGGGCTCTGGGGGGTACTACGAGCAGTACTTC. Its protein is CSVEDGGLAGSGGYYEQYF.

This clone was observed once. The rearrangement uses TRBV7-3 and TRBJ2-1; 12 bases align to TRBD1. Germline loops: CDR1 SGHTA, CDR2 FQGTGA. V was pared by 6 bases and J by 6 bases, with 12 bases of the junction left unmatched. The CDR3 has 17 residues. This CDR3 is CASSPNGGTGGFNEQFF. CDR3 DNA sequence: TGTGCCAGCAGTCCGAACGGCGGGACAGGGGGCTTCAATGAGCAGTTCTTC.

This clone was recorded once. CDR3 amino acids: CAWSVRRVGEQFF. As DNA, the CDR3 is TGTGCCTGGAGTGTAAGGAGGGTAGGTGAGCAGTTCTTC. This rearrangement joins TRBV30 to TRBJ2-1; a weak D match, TRBD2 (6 bases). This CDR3 has 13 residues. The germline CDR1 and CDR2 sequences are GTSNPN and SVGIG (reference sequence). The V end was cut by 0 bases, the J end by 9 bases, with 12 bases between.

This clone showed up just a few times. V is TRBV5-1 and J is TRBJ2-2; 7 bases fit TRBD2. The CDR3 is 18 residues long. V was clipped by 3 bases and J by 4 bases; unmatched bases: 15. Germline V lookup: CDR1 SGHRS, CDR2 YFSETQ. CDR3 DNA sequence: TGCGCCAGCAGCTCGCACCTGGCGGGAGTAACGGGCACCGGGGAGCTGTTTTTT. It translates to CASSSHLAGVTGTGELFF.

V and J are TRBV2 and TRBJ2-1, with D possibly matching TRBD1 (5 bases). CDR3 size: 15 residues. The V end was cut by 8 bases, the J end by 7 bases, with 21 bases between. Germline CDR1 SNHLY, CDR2 FYNNEI. The CDR3 nucleotides read TGTGCCAGCTGTCAACCTCAACCGCAGGGAAATGAGCAGTTCTTC. Protein: CASCQPQPQGNEQFF.

This clone was counted a few times. The rearrangement links TRBV6-1 to TRBJ2-3; 10 bases are shared with TRBD1. Germline-derived CDR1 and CDR2 are MNHNS and SASEGT. After removal of 6 bases from V and 4 bases from J, the junction contained 7 bases not matched to a gene. This CDR3 is built from 15 residues. The CDR3 loop reads CASSNGQGGPDTQYF. In nucleotides, the CDR3 is TGTGCCAGCAGCAACGGACAGGGGGGCCCAGATACGCAGTATTTT.

This clone turned up a few times. The gene calls are TRBV6-6 and TRBJ2-1; 9 nucleotides agree with TRBD2. This CDR3 has 14 amino acids. Per germline, CDR1 MNHNY and CDR2 SVGAGI (reference sequence). Germline trimming cut 7 bases from V and 4 bases from J; bases unmatched to any gene: 5. CDR3 region: CASTEREVYNEQFF. The CDR3, as DNA: TGTGCCAGCACCGAGCGGGAGGTATACAATGAGCAGTTCTTC.

This sequence joins TRBV23-1 and TRBJ2-1, with unresolved D. Being an ORF, TRBV23-1 has a function that is uncertain. This CDR3 comprises 11 residues. Trimming took off 11 bases at V and 6 bases at J, with 11 bases between the two ends. DNA of the CDR3: TGCGCCCTCTTCCCCGGCAATGAGCAGTTCTTC. This gives the protein CALFPGNEQFF.

This clone was counted between two and nine times. This chain joins TRBV10-3 and TRBJ2-7; TRBD2 aligns across 10 bases. CDR1 is ENHRY and CDR2 is SYGVKD in the germline V gene. This CDR3 has 13 residues. Unmatched junction bases numbered 10, after V lost 10 bases and J lost 7 bases. The DNA of the CDR3 is TGTGCCACCCGGACTAGCGGACCGGGGGAGCAGTACTTC. Its protein product is CATRTSGPGEQYF.

This clone was counted between two and nine times. The rearrangement links TRBV7-9 to TRBJ2-7; TRBD2 agrees at 8 bases. The CDR3 sequence is 14 residues long. Unmatched junction bases numbered 5, after V lost 4 bases and J lost 3 bases. Germline V gene lookup returns CDR1 SEHNR and CDR2 FQNEAQ (reference sequence). The CDR3 bases are TGTGCCAGCAGCTCCAGCGGGGGAATCTACGAGCAGTACTTC. Protein product: CASSSSGGIYEQYF. Filled out from reference TRBV7-9 and TRBJ2-7, the complete variable domain reads DTGVSQNPRHKITKRGQNVTFRCDPISEHNRLYWYRQTLGQGPEFLTYFQNEAQLEKSRLLSDRFSAERPKGSFSTLEIQRTEQGDSAMYLCASSSSGGIYEQYFGPGTRLTVT.

The chain joins TRBV5-6 to TRBJ2-7, with D unclear. The ends were cut back, 5 bases at V and 0 bases at J, with 6 bases in the middle. The CDR3 covers 12 residues. Germline CDR1 reads SGHDT; CDR2 reads YYEEEE. The CDR3 sequence: CASRGSSYEQYF. The DNA of the CDR3 is TGTGCCAGCAGGGGCAGCTCCTACGAGCAGTACTTC.

V gene TRBV11-3 combines with J gene TRBJ2-5; no reliable D call. The V end was cut by 6 bases, the J end by 2 bases, with 7 bases between. There are 12 residues in the CDR3. CDR1 and CDR2 (germline): SGHNT, YENEEA. The CDR3 sequence: CASSSIQETQYF. The CDR3 coding sequence is TGTGCCAGCAGTTCTATACAAGAGACCCAGTACTTC.

This clone has more than one count but fewer than ten. The CDR3 loop is CASEGLAGRTDTQYF. CDR3 coding DNA: TGTGCCAGCGAGGGACTAGCGGGACGCACAGATACGCAGTATTTT. The chain employs TRBV28 and TRBJ2-3; TRBD2 matches at 13 bases. The CDR3 has 15 amino acids. Germline V gene sequence: CDR1 MDHEN, CDR2 SYDVKM. J lost 1 base, V lost 8 bases, and 3 bases had no gene match.

This clone occurred a few times. Here the CDR3 DNA reads TGCGCCAGCGGGACAGGGGCCTACAATGAGCAGTTCTTC. Translating it yields CASGTGAYNEQFF. The chain has TRBV4-1 and TRBJ2-1; TRBD1 agrees at 10 bases. V was clipped by 8 bases and J by 2 bases; unmatched bases: 0. Germline CDR1 MGHRA, CDR2 YSYEKL. There are 13 residues in the CDR3.

This clone has just a few counts. The chain couples TRBV27 to TRBJ1-2; 7 positions agree with TRBD1. V was pared by 4 bases and J by 2 bases, with 7 bases of the junction left unmatched. This CDR3 contains 15 residues. Germline V CDR1 and CDR2: MNHEY, SMNVEV (reference sequence). CDR3 nucleotides: TGTGCCAGCAGTTACGACAGGGCAGGGAACTATGGCTACACCTTC. Encoded protein: CASSYDRAGNYGYTF.

The V and J genes are TRBV5-1 and TRBJ1-1; D not resolved. The CDR3 has 13 residues. The V gene lost 4 bases and the J gene lost 4 bases, with 11 bases spanning the gap. CDR1 is SGHRS and CDR2 is YFSETQ in the germline V gene. The CDR3, as DNA: TGCGCCAGCAGCGCCAGCGGATTCACTGAAGCTTTCTTT. This encodes CASSASGFTEAFF.

The chain is built from TRBV29-1 and TRBJ1-1; TRBD1 agrees at 7 bases. Germline V gene lookup returns CDR1 SQVTM and CDR2 ANQGSEA. V shed 5 bases and J 3 bases; nucleotides not matched to a gene: 6. The CDR3 has 13 residues. The CDR3 protein is CSVRQGSDTEAFF. The CDR3 nucleotides are TGCAGCGTTCGACAGGGAAGCGACACTGAAGCTTTCTTT.

The V gene is TRBV19, the J gene TRBJ1-5, with no clear D. The CDR3 totals 17 residues. V was pared by 8 bases and J by 3 bases, with 23 bases between. Germline assignment: CDR1 LNHDA and CDR2 SQIVND (reference sequence). CDR3 residues: CASRGSLGRSSNQPQHF. DNA for the CDR3: TGTGCCAGTCGCGGGTCTTTGGGTCGGAGTTCCAATCAGCCCCAGCATTTT. Supplemented by reference TRBV19 and TRBJ1-5, the full variable domain reads DGGITQSPKYLFRKEGQNVTLSCEQNLNHDAMYWYRQDPGQGLRLIYYSQIVNDFQKGDIAEGYSVSREKKESFPLTVTSAQKNPTAFYLCASRGSLGRSSNQPQHFGDGTRLSIL.

This rearrangement joins TRBV5-4 to TRBJ1-2; no clear D. V lost 2 bases, J lost 4 bases, and 9 bases lay in between. CDR1 is SGHNT and CDR2 is YYREEE in the germline V gene (reference sequence). CDR3 length: 13 residues. CDR3 coding DNA: TGTGCCAGCAGCTTATCAGCTAGCTATGGCTACACCTTC. As protein: CASSLSASYGYTF.

This clone was found a few times. V gene TRBV18 combines with J gene TRBJ2-3, with D uncertain. Germline values: CDR1 KGHSH, CDR2 LQKENI. V was shortened by 6 bases and J by 2 bases, with 9 bases between the two germline ends. This CDR3 contains 13 residues. CDR3 coding DNA: TGTGCCAGCTCCCAGCGCTTCACAGATACGCAGTATTTT. Its protein is CASSQRFTDTQYF.

CDR3 region: CASSATGGTYNEQFF. The CDR3 DNA is TGTGCCAGCAGCGCCACGGGAGGGACGTACAATGAGCAGTTCTTC. The J gene is TRBJ2-1, the V gene TRBV9; 8 nucleotides match TRBD2. Germline loops: CDR1 SGDLS, CDR2 YYNGEE. J gave up 4 bases and V 3 bases, and 6 bases lay outside the gene matches. CDR3 length equals 15 residues.

CDR3 in amino acids: CASSESDSNHGYF. CDR3 DNA sequence: TGTGCCAGCAGTGAGAGTGACTCAAACCATGGGTATTTT. This rearrangement joins TRBV6-1 to TRBJ2-3; no definite D call. In germline, CDR1 is MNHNS, CDR2 SASEGT. V gave up 3 bases and J gave up 14 bases, with 18 bases separating them. CDR3 length: 13 residues.